This T cell receptor (beta chain) was sequenced for a study of OX40 agonist ivuxolimab in advanced cancers. Profiling relied on immunoSEQ multiplex PCR, and the TCRdb table lists in-frame clones only, not all of them. The sample consists of about 73,000 clones, roughly 90% of them appearing once. This clone came up a few times. In germline, CDR1 is SEHNR, CDR2 FQNEAQ (reference sequence). The CDR3 consists of 14 residues. The V gene lost 5 bases and the J gene lost 5 bases, with 16 bases spanning the gap. The origin of this receptor is an adult with an advanced solid tumor such as melanoma, head and neck, liver or kidney cancer. Specimen: CD4+ or CD8+ T cells sorted from blood, collected in a trial of the OX40 agonist ivuxolimab. The chain employs TRBV7-9 and TRBJ2-7, with D unresolved. Here the CDR3 reads CASSKTTRAHEQYF. CDR3 nucleotides: TGTGCCAGCAGCAAAACGACCCGGGCCCACGAGCAGTACTTC.